Listed below are T cell receptor beta chains from one sample, sequenced in a study of Ad26.COV2.S vaccination and SARS-CoV-2 variants. The table came from immunoSEQ multiplex PCR; TCRdb's copy has only in-frame clones and leaves some out. Among around 300,000 clones, about 89% were seen once, and the ten largest hold approximately 5%. The input for sequencing was peripheral blood, taken in a trial of Ad26.COV2.S vaccine versus placebo. All receptors come from a person between 18 and 59 years old who received the Ad26.COV2.S COVID-19 vaccine or a placebo. The CDR3 runs from the conserved cysteine through the conserved F or W. D genes are given only for firm matches. Clone size is given for some rows only: seen once, a few or many times, or a class if the clone is expanded.

j_call v_call d_call clone_size cdr3_aa cdr3_nt
TRBJ2-5 TRBV4-1 NA NA CASSQGSGQETQYF TGCGCCAGCAGCCAAGGAAGCGGCCAAGAGACCCAGTACTTC
TRBJ1-1 TRBV27 NA NA CASSRQTGANTEAFF TGTGCCAGCAGTCGCCAGACAGGTGCGAACACTGAAGCTTTCTTT
TRBJ1-1 TRBV19 TRBD1 once CASSRWTGRDTEAFF TGTGCCAGTAGTAGATGGACAGGGCGGGACACTGAAGCTTTCTTT
TRBJ2-2 TRBV4-2 NA few CASSQDVRGTGELFF TGTGCCAGCAGCCAAGATGTCCGGGGCACCGGGGAGCTGTTTTTT
TRBJ2-7 TRBV11-2 NA NA CASSSLLEQYF TGTGCCAGCAGCTCCCTCCTCGAGCAGTACTTC
TRBJ2-4 TRBV11-2 NA NA CASSPIPGLAKNIQYF TGTGCCAGCAGTCCGATCCCTGGACTAGCCAAAAACATTCAGTACTTC
TRBJ2-3 TRBV6-4 NA NA CASKNEGQGDTQYF TGTGCCAGCAAGAATGAGGGACAAGGGGATACGCAGTATTTT
TRBJ2-7 TRBV5-4 NA NA CASSLGPRDYEQYF TGTGCCAGCAGCTTGGGCCCGCGGGATTACGAGCAGTACTTC
TRBJ1-6 TRBV9 NA NA CASARTAVFSYNSPLHF TGTGCCAGCGCAAGGACAGCGGTCTTCTCCTATAATTCACCCCTCCACTTT
TRBJ2-1 TRBV2 TRBD1 once CATKDEYRGNEQFF TGTGCCACCAAAGACGAATACAGGGGCAATGAGCAGTTCTTC
TRBJ2-5 TRBV15 NA NA CATSRESGTSETQYF TGTGCCACCAGCAGGGAATCCGGGACGTCAGAGACCCAGTACTTC
TRBJ2-2 TRBV24-1 NA NA CATSRGTGELFF TGTGCCACTTCGAGGGGCACCGGGGAGCTGTTTTTT
TRBJ2-1 TRBV5-6 NA once CASSLYEGARGEQFF TGTGCCAGCAGCTTGTATGAGGGGGCGCGGGGTGAGCAGTTCTTC
TRBJ1-3 TRBV29-1 NA NA CSVEDPDSGNTIYF TGCAGCGTTGAAGATCCGGACTCTGGAAACACCATATATTTT
TRBJ2-2 TRBV7-2 TRBD1 NA CASRYRTGGTGELFF TGTGCCAGCAGATATAGGACAGGGGGCACCGGGGAGCTGTTTTTT
TRBJ2-1 TRBV12-5 TRBD2 once CASGKDRASGRGWNEQFF TGTGCTAGTGGTAAGGACAGGGCTAGCGGGAGAGGTTGGAATGAGCAGTTCTTC
TRBJ2-7 TRBV5-4 NA NA CASSLARGGGYEQYF TGTGCCAGCAGCTTGGCGAGGGGGGGCGGCTACGAGCAGTACTTC
TRBJ1-1 TRBV27 NA NA CASSSGSTNTEAFF TGTGCCAGCAGTTCCGGCAGTACGAACACTGAAGCTTTCTTT
TRBJ1-1 TRBV5-1 NA NA CASSLNSDTEAFF TGCGCCAGCAGCTTGAACTCCGACACTGAAGCTTTCTTT
TRBJ2-3 TRBV28 NA once CASIVSGKDTQYF TGTGCCAGCATCGTCTCCGGAAAGGATACGCAGTATTTT
TRBJ1-2 TRBV18 NA NA CASSPAGTFYGYTF TGTGCCAGCTCACCAGCCGGGACGTTCTATGGCTACACCTTC
TRBJ1-4 TRBV4-1 NA NA CASSPSTGVPNEKLFF TGCGCCAGCAGCCCTTCCACGGGGGTCCCTAATGAAAAACTGTTTTTT
TRBJ2-7 TRBV5-1 TRBD1 NA CASSRGGGYEQYF TGCGCCAGCAGTAGAGGGGGCGGCTACGAGCAGTACTTC
TRBJ1-4 TRBV10-2 NA few CASSPRTAGWAEVFF TGCGCCAGCAGTCCCCGAACGGCAGGGTGGGCCGAGGTGTTTTTT
TRBJ2-3 TRBV5-4 TRBD1 NA CASRKDRGVTDTQYF TGTGCCAGCAGGAAGGACAGGGGAGTTACAGATACGCAGTATTTT
TRBJ2-1 TRBV10-3 TRBD2 NA CAISDWWSSGGGHDYNEQFF TGTGCCATCAGTGATTGGTGGAGTAGCGGGGGGGGACATGACTACAATGAGCAGTTCTTC
TRBJ1-1 TRBV24-1 NA NA CATSGGANTEAFF TGTGCCACCAGTGGGGGCGCGAACACTGAAGCTTTCTTT
TRBJ2-2 TRBV30 TRBD2 NA CAWSRLAPTGELFF TGTGCCTGGAGCAGACTAGCCCCGACCGGGGAGCTGTTTTTT
TRBJ2-7 TRBV12-3/TRBV12-4 TRBD2 NA CASTSGSVQYF TGTGCCAGCACTAGCGGGAGTGTGCAGTACTTC
TRBJ2-1 TRBV12-3/TRBV12-4 TRBD1 NA CASSLDRVDEQFF TGTGCCAGCAGTTTGGACAGGGTCGATGAGCAGTTCTTC